The sequence of this T cell receptor (beta chain) was determined in a study of PD-1 blockade in classical Hodgkin lymphoma. Details on this clone: What it recognizes is unknown.

After autologous stem cell transplantation all patients relapsed, and prior brentuximab vedotin exposure differed between cohorts. In germline, CDR1 is SGHRS, CDR2 YFSETQ. J was trimmed by 7 bases and V by 0 bases; bases with no gene match: 4. The CDR3 covers 15 residues. Overall study findings and caveats: Complete responders' diversity at baseline resembled that of newly diagnosed patients. Reported findings placed baseline TCR diversity lower in newly diagnosed patients (compared with healthy donors).

Using immunoSEQ multiplex PCR, the repertoire was profiled, and TCRdb retains in-frame clones only, with some absent. Among about 30,000 clones listed, approximately 70% were seen once. The source was peripheral blood mononuclear cells (PBMCs), collected before the second cycle of nivolumab. This clonotype originated in a human donor with classical Hodgkin lymphoma. This chain joins TRBV5-1 and TRBJ1-4; 9 bases agree with TRBD1. The chain's CDR3 is CASSLVPGQGEKLFF. The CDR3 region has the DNA TGCGCCAGCAGCTTGGTCCCGGGACAGGGTGAAAAACTGTTTTTT.